This is a list of T cell receptor beta chains from one sample in a study of OX40 agonist ivuxolimab in advanced cancers. Here immunoSEQ multiplex PCR was the method, and the copy in TCRdb shows in-frame clones only, minus some. The sample has more than 65,000 clones; under 90% are singletons. The source material was CD4+ or CD8+ T cells sorted from blood, sampled in a trial of the OX40 agonist ivuxolimab. All receptors derive from an adult with an advanced solid tumor such as melanoma, head and neck, liver or kidney cancer. Each CDR3 is given with its conserved first and last residue. The D gene is left open where the match is weak. Not all rows give a size; the values are once, few, many and, for expanded clones, a class.

d_call j_call clone_size v_call cdr3_aa cdr3_nt
- TRBJ1-1 - TRBV5-6 CASSLAINRVNTEAFF TGTGCCAGCAGCTTGGCCATCAACAGGGTGAACACTGAAGCTTTCTTT
- TRBJ1-5 few TRBV28 CASRVYNQPQHF TGCGCGTCGAGGGTATACAATCAGCCCCAGCATTTT
- TRBJ1-2 - TRBV25-1 CASTDRDSNYGYTF TGTGCCAGCACAGACCGGGATTCAAACTATGGCTACACCTTC
TRBD1 TRBJ1-2 - TRBV5-1 CASSSTGTGYGYTF TGCGCCAGCAGCTCAACCGGGACAGGGTATGGCTACACCTTC
- TRBJ1-3 - TRBV18 CASSPAAAGNTIYF TGTGCCAGCTCACCAGCGGCGGCTGGAAACACCATATATTTT
TRBD2 TRBJ2-5 - TRBV5-6 CASSVGLAGQETQYF TGTGCCAGCAGCGTGGGTCTAGCGGGGCAAGAGACCCAGTACTTC
- TRBJ1-6 - TRBV6-5 CASSYTNSPLHF TGTGCCAGCAGTTACACTAATTCACCCCTCCACTTT
- TRBJ2-5 - TRBV5-1 CASSLGRGTVQETQYF TGCGCCAGCAGCTTGGGCAGGGGAACAGTCCAAGAGACCCAGTACTTC
- TRBJ2-1 - TRBV30 CAWSVQGALRNEQFF TGTGCCTGGAGTGTACAAGGGGCCCTTCGCAATGAGCAGTTCTTC
- TRBJ2-7 - TRBV18 CASSYTDDEQYF TGTGCCAGCTCCTATACCGACGACGAGCAGTACTTC
TRBD2 TRBJ2-1 - TRBV7-9 CASSLGSGRDNEQFF TGTGCCAGCAGCTTAGGGTCAGGGAGGGACAATGAGCAGTTCTTC
- TRBJ1-2 - TRBV10-3 CAISSAIGVGPIYGYTF TGTGCCATCAGTTCTGCGATTGGGGTGGGACCGATCTATGGCTACACCTTC
- TRBJ2-3 - TRBV10-3 CAISPAASSVGSQYF TGTGCCATCAGCCCTGCGGCCAGCTCAGTGGGGTCGCAGTATTTT
- TRBJ2-3 - TRBV7-2 CASSLGGPSTDTQYF TGTGCCAGCAGCTTAGGCGGCCCGAGCACAGATACGCAGTATTTT
- TRBJ2-5 - TRBV29-1 CSASDSNQETQYF TGCAGCGCATCGGACAGCAATCAAGAGACCCAGTACTTC
- TRBJ2-1 - TRBV7-6 CASTQGGEGRNEQFF TGTGCCAGCACCCAGGGGGGGGAGGGCCGCAATGAGCAGTTCTTC
- TRBJ2-5 once TRBV5-8 CASSLLVAETQYF TGTGCCAGCAGTCTCTTAGTAGCAGAGACCCAGTACTTC
- TRBJ1-1 - TRBV5-1 CASSLDGVPNTEAFF TGCGCCAGCAGCTTGGATGGGGTGCCGAACACTGAAGCTTTCTTT
TRBD2 TRBJ2-5 - TRBV5-4 CASSPTSGEETQYF TGTGCCAGCAGCCCCACTAGCGGGGAAGAGACCCAGTACTTC
- TRBJ1-2 - TRBV20-1 CSGRYLYGYTF TGCAGTGGACGTTATCTCTATGGCTACACCTTC
TRBD1 TRBJ2-7 - TRBV5-4 CASSNPTGDEQYF TGTGCCAGCAGCAATCCTACAGGGGACGAGCAGTACTTC
- TRBJ2-4 - TRBV30 CAWSVGNIQYF TGTGCCTGGAGTGTAGGGAACATTCAGTACTTC
- TRBJ1-2 - TRBV7-9 CASSLGVQGLSYGYTF TGTGCCAGCAGCTTAGGGGTGCAAGGTCTGTCCTATGGCTACACCTTC
- TRBJ1-2 - TRBV6-4 CASSDGGRYLYGYTF TGTGCCAGCAGTGACGGCGGACGTTACCTCTATGGCTACACCTTC
- TRBJ1-2 - TRBV28 CASSFPGPYGYTF TGTGCCAGCAGTTTCCCAGGGCCCTATGGCTACACCTTC
TRBD2 TRBJ2-3 - TRBV11-3 CASSLDSGLTSGNSDTQYF TGTGCCAGCAGCTTAGATAGTGGTCTGACTAGCGGGAACTCAGATACGCAGTATTTT
- TRBJ1-1 - TRBV30 CAWRRSGSGLGTEAFF TGTGCCTGGAGGCGAAGCGGGTCAGGGTTGGGCACTGAAGCTTTCTTT
- TRBJ1-1 - TRBV11-2 CASSPHGGEAFF TGTGCCAGCAGCCCCCATGGGGGGGAAGCTTTCTTT
TRBD1 TRBJ1-2 few TRBV5-1 CASSFVQGEDGYTF TGCGCCAGCAGCTTCGTCCAGGGGGAAGATGGCTACACCTTC
- TRBJ1-1 - TRBV4-3 CASSQDVYWGTEAFF TGCGCCAGCAGCCAAGATGTTTACTGGGGCACTGAAGCTTTCTTT
TRBD2 TRBJ2-5 - TRBV28 CASSLPGLEGIRETQYF TGTGCCAGCAGTTTACCGGGACTAGAGGGGATTAGGGAGACCCAGTACTTC
- TRBJ1-1 - TRBV18 CASSPPDGRTEAFF TGTGCCAGCTCACCCCCAGACGGCCGCACTGAAGCTTTCTTT
TRBD2 TRBJ2-7 - TRBV2 CASSERSSGSYEQYF TGTGCCAGCAGTGAAAGGTCTAGCGGGAGCTACGAGCAGTACTTC
TRBD2 TRBJ2-3 - TRBV29-1 CSVRVSSGSTDTQYF TGCAGCGTTCGCGTTTCTAGCGGGAGCACAGATACGCAGTATTTT
- TRBJ1-2 - TRBV10-2 CASSDGHRDYYGYTF TGCGCCAGCAGTGATGGTCACAGGGACTACTATGGCTACACCTTC
- TRBJ2-2 - TRBV12-5 CASGLALLFEPGPGELFF TGTGCTAGTGGTTTGGCCCTCCTCTTTGAGCCGGGGCCCGGGGAGCTGTTTTTT
- TRBJ2-2 - TRBV10-3 CATRRGAMDTGELFF TGTGCCACCAGGAGGGGGGCGATGGACACCGGGGAGCTGTTTTTT
TRBD1 TRBJ1-1 - TRBV29-1 CSVEGEQGAVTEAFF TGCAGCGTTGAAGGAGAACAGGGGGCAGTCACTGAAGCTTTCTTT
- TRBJ2-1 - TRBV6-1 CASSVRQLSSYNEQFF TGTGCCAGCAGTGTCCGACAGCTTAGCTCCTACAATGAGCAGTTCTTC
- TRBJ2-7 - TRBV11-3 CASSESTYEQYF TGTGCCAGCAGCGAGTCGACCTACGAGCAGTACTTC
TRBD1 TRBJ1-2 - TRBV9 CASSPRGGQTFNGYTF TGTGCCAGCAGCCCACGTGGGGGACAGACGTTCAATGGCTACACCTTC